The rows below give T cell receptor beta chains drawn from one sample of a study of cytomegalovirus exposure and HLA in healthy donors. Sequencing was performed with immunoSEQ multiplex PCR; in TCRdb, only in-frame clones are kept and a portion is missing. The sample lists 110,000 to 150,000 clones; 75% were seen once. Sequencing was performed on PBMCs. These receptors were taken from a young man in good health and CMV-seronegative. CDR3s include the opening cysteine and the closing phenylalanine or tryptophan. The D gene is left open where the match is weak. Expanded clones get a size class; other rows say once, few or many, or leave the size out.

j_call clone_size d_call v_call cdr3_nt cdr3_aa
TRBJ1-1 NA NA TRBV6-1 TGTGCCTCGACGATCGAGGCCTTCGACAACACTGAAGCTTTCTTT CASTIEAFDNTEAFF
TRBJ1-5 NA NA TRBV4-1 TGCGCCAGCAGCCCCGTCCTGGGGGGGAAAGTTAATAGCAATCAGCCCCAGCATTTT CASSPVLGGKVNSNQPQHF
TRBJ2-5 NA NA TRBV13 TGTGCCAGCAGCTTAGGGAGATCTCAAGAGACCCAGTACTTC CASSLGRSQETQYF
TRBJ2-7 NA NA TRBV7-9 TGTGCCAGCAGCCCTGGGGCAGGGTCCAACGAGCAGTACTTC CASSPGAGSNEQYF
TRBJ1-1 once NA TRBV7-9 TGTGCCAGCAGCTTACTCAGGGTGGGTGACACTGAAGCTTTCTTT CASSLLRVGDTEAFF
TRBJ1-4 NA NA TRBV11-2 TGTGCCAGCACCCGTCAGGGGCCCGCAACTAATGAAAAACTGTTTTTT CASTRQGPATNEKLFF
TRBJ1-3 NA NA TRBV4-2 TGTGCCAGCAGCCAAGACTCGGTAAACACCATATATTTT CASSQDSVNTIYF
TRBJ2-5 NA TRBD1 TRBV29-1 TGCAGCGTTGATACAGGGGTCGGAGAGACCCAGTACTTC CSVDTGVGETQYF
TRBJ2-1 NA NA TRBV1 TGCACCAGCAGCCAAGATTGGGGTGGGAGACAGGACCCCTACAATGAGCAGTTCTTC CTSSQDWGGRQDPYNEQFF
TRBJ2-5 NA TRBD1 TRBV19 TGTGCCAGTAGTCCTACAGGGGAAGAGACCCAGTACTTC CASSPTGEETQYF
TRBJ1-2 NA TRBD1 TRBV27 TGTGCCAGCAGTTCCCTCAGGACAGGGAATGGCTACACCTTC CASSSLRTGNGYTF
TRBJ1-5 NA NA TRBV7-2 TGTGCCAGCAGCTTACACAGGGTAGGCAATCAGCCCCAGCATTTT CASSLHRVGNQPQHF
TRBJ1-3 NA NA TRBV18 TGTGCCAGCTCACCCAACCGGGGGGGAAAAGCTACTGGAAACACCATATATTTT CASSPNRGGKATGNTIYF
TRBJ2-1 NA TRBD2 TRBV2 TGTGCCACTCCAGTCCGGGCTAGCGGGAGGATTAGGGACAATGAGCAGTTCTTC CATPVRASGRIRDNEQFF
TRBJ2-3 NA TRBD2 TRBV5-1 TGCGCCAGCAGCTTGGGGCTAGCGGGAGGGCCTGATACGCAGTATTTT CASSLGLAGGPDTQYF
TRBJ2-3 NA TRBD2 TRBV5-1 TGCGCCAGCAGCCTCCGGACTAGCGGGGGATCTAGGGATACGCAGTATTTT CASSLRTSGGSRDTQYF
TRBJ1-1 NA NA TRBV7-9 TGTGCCAGCAGCTTAGAAGGGGCGGGGGCTTTCTTT CASSLEGAGAFF
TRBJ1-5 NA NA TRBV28 TGTGCCAGCAGTTTATGGGCGGGGCTTAGCAATCAGCCCCAGCATTTT CASSLWAGLSNQPQHF
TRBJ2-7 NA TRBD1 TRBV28 TGTGCCAGCACGATGTTCGGGACAGGGGCCGAGCAGTACTTC CASTMFGTGAEQYF
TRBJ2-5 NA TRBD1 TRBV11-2 TGTGCCAGCAGCTCAGGGGCAGGGGGACAAGAGACCCAGTACTTC CASSSGAGGQETQYF